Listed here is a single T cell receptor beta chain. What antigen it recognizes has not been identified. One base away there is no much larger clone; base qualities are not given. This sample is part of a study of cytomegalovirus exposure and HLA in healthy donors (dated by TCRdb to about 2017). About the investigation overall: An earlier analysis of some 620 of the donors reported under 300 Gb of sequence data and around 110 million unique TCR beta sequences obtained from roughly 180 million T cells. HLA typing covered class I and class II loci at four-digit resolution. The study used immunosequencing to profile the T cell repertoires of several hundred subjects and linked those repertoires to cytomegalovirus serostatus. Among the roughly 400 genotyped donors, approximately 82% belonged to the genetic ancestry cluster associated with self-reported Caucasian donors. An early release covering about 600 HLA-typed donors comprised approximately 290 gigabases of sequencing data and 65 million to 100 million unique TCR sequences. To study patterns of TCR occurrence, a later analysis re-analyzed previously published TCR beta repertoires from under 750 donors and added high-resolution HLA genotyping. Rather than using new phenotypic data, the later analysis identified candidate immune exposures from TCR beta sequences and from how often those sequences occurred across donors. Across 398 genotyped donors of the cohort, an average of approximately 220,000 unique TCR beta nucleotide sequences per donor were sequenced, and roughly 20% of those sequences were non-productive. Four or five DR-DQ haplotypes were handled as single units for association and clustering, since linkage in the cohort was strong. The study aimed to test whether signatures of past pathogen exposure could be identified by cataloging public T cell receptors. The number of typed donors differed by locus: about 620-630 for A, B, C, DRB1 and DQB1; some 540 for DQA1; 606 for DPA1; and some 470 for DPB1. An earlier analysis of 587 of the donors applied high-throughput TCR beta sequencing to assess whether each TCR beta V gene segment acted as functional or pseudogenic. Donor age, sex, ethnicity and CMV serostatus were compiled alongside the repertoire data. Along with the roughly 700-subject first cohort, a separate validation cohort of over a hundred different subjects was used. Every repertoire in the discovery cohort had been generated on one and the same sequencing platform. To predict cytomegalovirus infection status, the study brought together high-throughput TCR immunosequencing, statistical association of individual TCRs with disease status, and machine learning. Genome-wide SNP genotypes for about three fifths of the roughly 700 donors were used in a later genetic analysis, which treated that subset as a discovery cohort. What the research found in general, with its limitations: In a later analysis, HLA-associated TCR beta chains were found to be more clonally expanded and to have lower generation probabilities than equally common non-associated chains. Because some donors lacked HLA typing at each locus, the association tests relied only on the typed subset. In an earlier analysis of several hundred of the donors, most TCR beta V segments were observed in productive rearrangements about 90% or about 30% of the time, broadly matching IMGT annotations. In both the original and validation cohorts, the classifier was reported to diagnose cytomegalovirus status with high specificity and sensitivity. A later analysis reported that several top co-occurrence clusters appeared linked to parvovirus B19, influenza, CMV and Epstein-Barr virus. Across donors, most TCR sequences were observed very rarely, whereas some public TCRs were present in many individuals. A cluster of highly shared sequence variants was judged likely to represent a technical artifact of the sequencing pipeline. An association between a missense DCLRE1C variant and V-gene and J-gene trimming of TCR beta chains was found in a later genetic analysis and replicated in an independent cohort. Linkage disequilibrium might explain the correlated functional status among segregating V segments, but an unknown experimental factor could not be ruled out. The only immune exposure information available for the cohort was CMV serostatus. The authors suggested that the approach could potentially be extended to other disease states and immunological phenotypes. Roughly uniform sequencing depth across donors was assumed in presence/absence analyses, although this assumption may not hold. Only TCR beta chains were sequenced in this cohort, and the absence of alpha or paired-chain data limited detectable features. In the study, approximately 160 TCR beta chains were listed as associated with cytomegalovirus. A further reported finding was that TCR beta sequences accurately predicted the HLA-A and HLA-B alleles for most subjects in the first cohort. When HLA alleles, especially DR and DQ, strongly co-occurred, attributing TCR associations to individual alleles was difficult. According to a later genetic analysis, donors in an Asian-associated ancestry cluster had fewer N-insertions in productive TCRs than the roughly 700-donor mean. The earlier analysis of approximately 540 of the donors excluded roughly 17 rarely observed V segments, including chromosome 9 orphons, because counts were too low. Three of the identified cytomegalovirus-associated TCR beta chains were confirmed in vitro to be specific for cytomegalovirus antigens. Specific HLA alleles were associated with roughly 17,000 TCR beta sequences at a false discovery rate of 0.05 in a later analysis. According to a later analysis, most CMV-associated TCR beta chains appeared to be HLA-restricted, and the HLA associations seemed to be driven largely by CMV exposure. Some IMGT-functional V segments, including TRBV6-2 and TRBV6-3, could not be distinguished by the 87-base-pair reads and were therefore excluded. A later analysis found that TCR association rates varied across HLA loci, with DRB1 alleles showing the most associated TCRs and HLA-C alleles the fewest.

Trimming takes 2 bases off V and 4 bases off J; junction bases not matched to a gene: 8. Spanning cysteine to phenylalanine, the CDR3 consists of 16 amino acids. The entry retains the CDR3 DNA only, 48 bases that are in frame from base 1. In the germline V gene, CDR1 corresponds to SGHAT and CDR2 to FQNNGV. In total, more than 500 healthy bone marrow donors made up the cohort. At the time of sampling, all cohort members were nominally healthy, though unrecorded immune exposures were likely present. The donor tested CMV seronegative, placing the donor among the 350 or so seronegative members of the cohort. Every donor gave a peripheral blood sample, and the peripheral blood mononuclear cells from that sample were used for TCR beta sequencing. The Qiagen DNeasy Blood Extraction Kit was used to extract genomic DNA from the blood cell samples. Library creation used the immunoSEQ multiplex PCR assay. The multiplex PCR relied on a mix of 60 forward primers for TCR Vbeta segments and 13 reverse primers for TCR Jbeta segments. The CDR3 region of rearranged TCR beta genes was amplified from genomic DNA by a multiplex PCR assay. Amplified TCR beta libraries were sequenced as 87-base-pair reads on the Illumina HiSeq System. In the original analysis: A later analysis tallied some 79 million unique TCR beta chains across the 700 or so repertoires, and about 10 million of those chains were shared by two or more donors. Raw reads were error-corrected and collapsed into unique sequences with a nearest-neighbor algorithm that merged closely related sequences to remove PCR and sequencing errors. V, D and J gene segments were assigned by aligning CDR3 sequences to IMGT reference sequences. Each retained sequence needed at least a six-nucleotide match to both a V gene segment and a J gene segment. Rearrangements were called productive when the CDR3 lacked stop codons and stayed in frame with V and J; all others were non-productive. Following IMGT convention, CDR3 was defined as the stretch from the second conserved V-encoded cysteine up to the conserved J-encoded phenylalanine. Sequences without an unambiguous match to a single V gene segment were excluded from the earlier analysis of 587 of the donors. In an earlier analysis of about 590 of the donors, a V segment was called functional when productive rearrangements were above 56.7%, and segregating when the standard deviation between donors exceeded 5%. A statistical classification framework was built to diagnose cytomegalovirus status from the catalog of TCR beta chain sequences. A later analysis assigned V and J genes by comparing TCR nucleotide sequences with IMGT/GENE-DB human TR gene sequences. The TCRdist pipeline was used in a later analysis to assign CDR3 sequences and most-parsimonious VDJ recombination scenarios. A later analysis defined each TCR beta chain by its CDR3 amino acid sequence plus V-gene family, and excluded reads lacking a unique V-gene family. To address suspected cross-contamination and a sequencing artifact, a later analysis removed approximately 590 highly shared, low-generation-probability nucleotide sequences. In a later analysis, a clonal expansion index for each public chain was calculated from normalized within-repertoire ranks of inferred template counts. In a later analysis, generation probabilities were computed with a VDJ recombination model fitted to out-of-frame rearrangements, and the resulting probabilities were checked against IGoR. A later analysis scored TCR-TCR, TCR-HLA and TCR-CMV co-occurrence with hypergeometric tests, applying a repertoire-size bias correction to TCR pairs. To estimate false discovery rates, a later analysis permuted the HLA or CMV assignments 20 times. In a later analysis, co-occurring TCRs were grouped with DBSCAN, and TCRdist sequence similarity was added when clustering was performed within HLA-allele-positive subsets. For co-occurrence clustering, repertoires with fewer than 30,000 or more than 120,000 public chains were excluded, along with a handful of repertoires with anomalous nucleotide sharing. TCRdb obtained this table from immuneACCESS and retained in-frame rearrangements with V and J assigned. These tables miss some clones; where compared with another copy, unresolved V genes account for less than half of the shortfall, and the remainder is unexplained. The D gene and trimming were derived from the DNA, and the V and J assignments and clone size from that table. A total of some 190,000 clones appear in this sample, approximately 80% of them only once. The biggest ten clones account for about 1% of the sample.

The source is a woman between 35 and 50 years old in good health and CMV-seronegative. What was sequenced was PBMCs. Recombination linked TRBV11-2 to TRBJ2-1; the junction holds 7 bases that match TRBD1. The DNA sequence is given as TGTGCCAGCAGCTTAAGGGGGCCTGACTCGTACAATGAGCAGTTCTTC. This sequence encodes CASSLRGPDSYNEQFF.